The 12 T cell receptor beta chains given below trace back to one sample, sequenced in a study of long-term antiretroviral therapy in people with HIV. Runs used v3.0 of the immunoSEQ assay and were done at survey level. Only in-frame clones appear in the TCRdb table, and some are missing; sequencing was by immunoSEQ multiplex PCR. Counted here are 48,000 or so clones, around 84% occurring once; the ten biggest clones make up roughly 3.2%. The sample consisted of unsorted PBMCs, taken 0.8 years after starting antiretroviral therapy. The origin of the receptors is a woman aged 18 to 35 with HIV.

V is TRBV19 and J is TRBJ2-7; perhaps TRBD1 as D (5 bases). In germline, CDR1 is LNHDA, CDR2 SQIVND (reference sequence). This CDR3 has 16 amino acids. V lost 6 bases and J lost 9, with 27 bases in between. This chain's CDR3 is CASSPSRTRSSFGQYF. CDR3 DNA sequence: TGTGCCAGTAGCCCATCGCGGACAAGATCGTCCTTCGGGCAGTACTTC.

This clone showed up just a few times. The J gene is TRBJ2-1, the V gene TRBV28, with 12 bases matching TRBD2. Germline V lookup: CDR1 MDHEN, CDR2 SYDVKM. The CDR3 loop spans 15 amino acids. J was trimmed by 4 bases and V by 3 bases; bases with no gene match: 1. CDR3 sequence: CASSLLAGGYNEQFF. CDR3 DNA sequence: TGTGCCAGCAGTTTGCTAGCGGGAGGGTACAATGAGCAGTTCTTC.

The chain carries TRBV5-6 and TRBJ2-7; D remains unclear. Germline CDR1 and CDR2: SGHDT and YYEEEE. CDR3 size: 13 residues. The V end was cut by 2 bases, the J end by 6 bases, with 12 bases between. The CDR3 bases are TGTGCCAGCAGCTTAAGGGTCTCGAGCGAGCAGTACTTC. This gives the protein CASSLRVSSEQYF.

V usage is TRBV7-3 and J usage is TRBJ2-1, with TRBD2 matching 10 bases. The V and J ends lost 2 bases and 4 bases, in that order; junction bases with no gene match: 14. Germline V lookup: CDR1 SGHTA, CDR2 FQGTGA. CDR3 length equals 19 residues. Here the CDR3 DNA reads TGTGCCAGCAGCTTAGGTACTAGCGGGATGAACCCTCCGTACAATGAGCAGTTCTTC. This encodes CASSLGTSGMNPPYNEQFF.

J is TRBJ1-5 and V is TRBV11-2; 7 bases are a match to TRBD1. Trimming at V came to 1 base and at J to 1 base, leaving 7 bases not matched to a gene. Per germline, CDR1 SGHAT and CDR2 FQNNGV. The CDR3 has 17 residues. CDR3 sequence: CASSLGQGSVSNQPQHF. CDR3 DNA: TGTGCCAGCAGCTTAGGACAGGGATCGGTAAGCAATCAGCCCCAGCATTTT.

The sample holds one count of this clone. The V and J genes are TRBV5-1 and TRBJ1-4, with 10 bases matching TRBD1. The CDR3 length is 15 residues. Germline CDR1 SGHRS, CDR2 YFSETQ. V lost 3 bases and J lost 8; bases outside the gene matches: 7. The CDR3 bases are TGCGCCAGCAGCTGGGGGGACAGGGGCGGCGAAAAACTGTTTTTT. Protein product: CASSWGDRGGEKLFF.

The chain carries TRBV19 and TRBJ1-5; TRBD1 might be the D (5 bases). This CDR3 is built from 13 residues. Looked up from germline, CDR1 is LNHDA and CDR2 is SQIVND (reference sequence). V was clipped by 10 bases and J by 6 bases, with 16 bases between them. In nucleotides, the CDR3 is TGTGCCACCTCACCATTTGGGGCTCAGCCCCAGCATTTT. It yields the protein CATSPFGAQPQHF.

The V and J genes are TRBV5-1 and TRBJ2-3; 11 bases map to TRBD1. CDR1 is SGHRS and CDR2 is YFSETQ in the germline V gene. CDR3 size: 18 residues. Trimming took 1 base from V and 1 from J; bases not matched to a gene: 8. The CDR3 loop is CASSLQTGTGGRTDTQYF. The DNA of the CDR3 is TGCGCCAGCAGCTTGCAAACCGGGACAGGGGGACGCACAGATACGCAGTATTTT.

The chain carries TRBV28 and TRBJ1-4; TRBD1 aligns across 9 bases. Trimming cost V 3 bases and J 5 bases; bases outside gene matches: 7. Looked up from germline, CDR1 is MDHEN and CDR2 is SYDVKM. The CDR3 loop spans 16 amino acids. The chain's CDR3 is CASSFYGTGRNEKLFF. CDR3 nucleotides: TGTGCCAGCAGTTTTTACGGGACAGGGAGAAATGAAAAACTGTTTTTT.

The genes are TRBV25-1 and TRBJ2-5; D possibly corresponds to TRBD1 (5 bases). Trimming pared 3 bases from V and 8 bases from J, leaving 13 bases between. Germline values: CDR1 MGHDK, CDR2 SYGVNS. The CDR3 length is 13 residues. The CDR3 protein is CASSETQVGTQYF. The CDR3 DNA reads as TGTGCCAGCAGTGAGACACAGGTTGGAACCCAGTACTTC.

The V and J genes are TRBV9 and TRBJ2-7, with TRBD1 identical over 10 bases. J was trimmed by 5 bases and V by 2 bases; bases with no gene match: 4. Per the germline V gene, CDR1 is SGDLS and CDR2 is YYNGEE. The CDR3 is 14 amino acids. The CDR3 DNA reads as TGTGCCAGCAGCGTGGGGGACAGGGGCGACGAGCAGTACTTC. Translation gives CASSVGDRGDEQYF.

This clone was detected only once. The J gene is TRBJ2-1, the V gene TRBV10-1, with D possibly called TRBD1 or TRBD2 (5 bases each). There are 15 residues in the CDR3. CDR1 is WNHNN, CDR2 SYGVQD, per germline (reference sequence). V was pared by 2 bases and J by 0 bases, with 8 bases between. The CDR3 here is CASSELRGSYNEQFF. For the CDR3, the DNA is TGCGCCAGCAGTGAGCTGAGGGGCTCCTACAATGAGCAGTTCTTC.